The sequence of this TCR beta chain was determined in a study of control samples from healthy donors and cancer patients. This CDR3 spans 14 amino acids. The germline CDR1 and CDR2 sequences are SGHRS and YFSETQ. V was pared by 0 bases and J by 1 base, with 5 bases between. Clones were sequenced by immunoSEQ multiplex PCR, and TCRdb holds only the in-frame ones, with some missing. The data show about 89,000 clones, roughly 86% seen once. The gene calls are TRBV5-1 and TRBJ1-3, with TRBD1 as a possible D gene (5 bases). Source material: blood. The clonotype comes from a man aged 25-40 years in good health. CDR3 loop: CASSLEGSGNTIYF. For the CDR3, the DNA is TGCGCCAGCAGCTTGGAGGGGTCTGGAAACACCATATATTTT. Combining the CDR3 with reference TRBV5-1 and TRBJ1-3 gives the whole variable domain KAGVTQTPRYLIKTRGQQVTLSCSPISGHRSVSWYQQTPGQGLQFLFEYFSETQRNKGNFPGRFSGRQFSNSRSEMNVSTLELGDSALYLCASSLEGSGNTIYFGEGSWLTVV.